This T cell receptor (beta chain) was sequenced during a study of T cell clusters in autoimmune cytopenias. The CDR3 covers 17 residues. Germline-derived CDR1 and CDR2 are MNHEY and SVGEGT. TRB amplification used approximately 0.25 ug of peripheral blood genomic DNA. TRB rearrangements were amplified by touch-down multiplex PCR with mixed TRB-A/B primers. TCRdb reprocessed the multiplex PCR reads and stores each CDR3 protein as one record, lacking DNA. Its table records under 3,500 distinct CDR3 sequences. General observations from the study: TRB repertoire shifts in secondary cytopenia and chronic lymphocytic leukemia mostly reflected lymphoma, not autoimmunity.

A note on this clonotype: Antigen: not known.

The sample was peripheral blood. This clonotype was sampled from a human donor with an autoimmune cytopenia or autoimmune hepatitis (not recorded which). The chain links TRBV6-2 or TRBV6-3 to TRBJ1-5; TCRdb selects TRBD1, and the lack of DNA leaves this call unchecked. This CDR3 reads CASSYRTGTGANQPQHF.